Below are 10 T cell receptor beta chains sequenced from a single sample in a study of cytomegalovirus exposure and HLA in healthy donors. The assay was immunoSEQ multiplex PCR, and TCRdb's table has in-frame clones only and misses some. This sample has tens of thousands of clones; about 91% occur once, and the top ten carry 1.3%. The specimen was PBMCs. The receptors stem from a woman in her late teens or twenties in good health and CMV-seronegative.

This chain uses TRBV27 with TRBJ2-3; TRBD2 might be the D (5 bases). V lost 0 bases to trimming and J lost 6 bases, with 7 bases between them. In germline, CDR1 is MNHEY, CDR2 SMNVEV (reference sequence). There are 13 residues in the CDR3. DNA of the CDR3: TGTGCCAGCAGTTTATCGCGGAGGGATACGCAGTATTTT. Its protein product is CASSLSRRDTQYF.

This chain links TRBV14 with TRBJ1-1, with 9 positions matching TRBD1. V lost 4 bases to trimming and J lost 4 bases; unmatched junction nucleotides: 4. Germline CDR1 is SGHDN and CDR2 is FVKESK. The CDR3 sequence is 14 residues long. CDR3 sequence: CASSRGQGSTEAFF. Written as DNA, the CDR3 is TGTGCCAGCAGCCGGGGACAGGGAAGCACTGAAGCTTTCTTT.

This chain links TRBV18 with TRBJ1-1, with a possible D match to TRBD1 (6 bases). This CDR3 has 14 residues. V lost 3 bases and J lost 5, with 13 bases in between. Germline assignment: CDR1 KGHSH and CDR2 LQKENI. CDR3 protein: CASSPGGAGTEAFF. DNA of the CDR3: TGTGCCAGCTCACCTGGGGGGGCCGGAACTGAAGCTTTCTTT. The whole variable domain, remainder taken from reference TRBV18 and TRBJ1-1, is NAGVMQNPRHLVRRRGQEARLRCSPMKGHSHVYWYRQLPEEGLKFMVYLQKENIIDESGMPKERFSAEFPKEGPSILRIQQVVRGDSAAYFCASSPGGAGTEAFFGQGTRLTVV.

This clone was observed a single time. The chain combines TRBV28 with TRBJ2-7; 8 positions agree with TRBD1. The CDR3 covers 15 residues. CDR1 MDHEN and CDR2 SYDVKM come from the germline V gene. V was pared by 6 bases and J by 1 base, with 8 bases of the junction left unmatched. The CDR3 here is CASRPDRGLSYEQYF. The CDR3 region has the DNA TGTGCCAGCAGGCCCGACAGGGGTCTTTCCTACGAGCAGTACTTC.

The chain is built from TRBV7-9 and TRBJ1-4; no definite D call. V lost 5 bases to trimming and J lost 5 bases, with 9 bases between them. CDR3 length: 13 residues. The germline gives CDR1 SEHNR, CDR2 FQNEAQ (reference sequence). CDR3 sequence (DNA): TGTGCCAGCAGCCCAGGCCTGAATGAAAAACTGTTTTTT. This codes for CASSPGLNEKLFF. The full variable domain, its missing parts supplied by reference TRBV7-9 and TRBJ1-4, is DTGVSQNPRHKITKRGQNVTFRCDPISEHNRLYWYRQTLGQGPEFLTYFQNEAQLEKSRLLSDRFSAERPKGSFSTLEIQRTEQGDSAMYLCASSPGLNEKLFFGSGTQLSVL.

The gene calls are TRBV5-1 and TRBJ2-3; D uncertain. Germline CDR1 reads SGHRS; CDR2 reads YFSETQ. This CDR3 contains 13 residues. V lost 0 bases, J lost 6 bases, and 8 bases lay in between. For the CDR3, the DNA is TGCGCCAGCAGCTTGGTGAGAATGGATACGCAGTATTTT. This codes for CASSLVRMDTQYF.

The V gene is TRBV28, the J gene TRBJ1-2; 8 bases map to TRBD1. Losses at the gene ends were 5 bases for V and 8 bases for J; bases not matched to a gene: 13. There are 15 residues in the CDR3. In germline, CDR1 is MDHEN, CDR2 SYDVKM. The CDR3 spells CASSPIRDRWGGYTF. The DNA of the CDR3 is TGTGCCAGCAGTCCTATTCGGGACAGGTGGGGGGGCTACACCTTC.

The chain recombines TRBV7-2 with TRBJ1-1, with a possible D match to TRBD1 (6 bases). CDR3 length equals 14 residues. The V and J ends lost 8 bases and 0 bases respectively, with 13 bases between them. Germline lookup yields CDR1 SGHTA and CDR2 FQGNSA. The chain's CDR3 is CASGFPGVNTEAFF. The CDR3 nucleotides read TGTGCCAGCGGATTTCCAGGGGTGAACACTGAAGCTTTCTTT. Full variable domain (rest looked up from reference TRBV7-2 and TRBJ1-1): GAGVSQSPSNKVTEKGKDVELRCDPISGHTALYWYRQSLGQGLEFLIYFQGNSAPDKSGLPSDRFSAERTGGSVSTLTIQRTQQEDSAVYLCASGFPGVNTEAFFGQGTRLTVV.

The gene calls are TRBV7-9 and TRBJ2-3; D is possibly TRBD2 (6 bases). V lost 3 bases, J lost 4 bases, and 17 bases lay in between. There are 16 residues in the CDR3. The germline V gene has CDR1 SEHNR and CDR2 FQNEAQ (reference sequence). CDR3 sequence: CASSFAGGGTSDTQYF. The CDR3 nucleotides read TGTGCCAGCAGCTTTGCCGGTGGAGGGACCTCAGATACGCAGTATTTT.

This rearrangement joins TRBV19 to TRBJ2-2; a possible D gene is TRBD2 (6 bases). Trimming left V 3 bases short and J 7 bases short, with 12 bases between. This CDR3 is built from 14 residues. Germline V lookup: CDR1 LNHDA, CDR2 SQIVND (reference sequence). CDR3 DNA sequence: TGTGCCAGTAGTATCCTGGGGGGTGGCGGGGAGCTGTTTTTT. Its protein product is CASSILGGGGELFF.